This TCR beta chain was sequenced in a study of blood T cell repertoires in COVID-19. Overall study: Researchers got acute and convalescent COVID-19 samples from the United States, Italy and Spain. The cDNA or gDNA used as material had been derived from T cells, B-cell-depleted T cells, or PBMCs.

The CDR3 has 14 amino acids. V was trimmed by 0 bases and J by 8 bases, leaving 8 bases between them. Germline V CDR1 and CDR2: LGHNA, YSLEER. Authors' processing steps: For nucleated cells, counts were estimated from reference gene primer amplification. Generated by immunoSEQ multiplex PCR, the TCRdb table keeps only in-frame clones and is missing some. The DNA gave D and trimming, while V, J and clone size come from that table. The sample consists of approximately 190,000 clones, roughly 80% of them appearing once. This sequence originates from a man aged 60 to 75 with active or convalescent COVID-19. Input material: peripheral blood. The rearrangement joins TRBV4-3 to TRBJ1-6; D ambiguous. CDR3 in DNA: TGCGCCAGCAGCCAAGATCTAAGAGATTCACCCCTCCACTTT. The encoded protein is CASSQDLRDSPLHF.